This T cell receptor beta chain originates from a study of tumor-infiltrating lymphocytes in primary liver carcinoma. General study results and limits: Samples were bulk unsorted, so CD4+ and CD8+ repertoires were not compared. Tumors had a top-250-clone fraction that was significantly higher than blood (p = 0.039).

This clonotype was seen at least ten times. Its antigen is unknown. Reverse transcription of 500 to 650 ng total RNA with a constant-region primer produced TCR beta cDNA. A slightly modified ARM-PCR protocol with three nested multiplex PCR rounds produced these TCR beta libraries. TRBV1-TRBV30 forward primers and a C-beta reverse primer were used in the first two PCR rounds, which each ran for about 10 cycles. TCRdb passed the multiplex PCR reads through MiXCR, listing each CDR3 protein once. The table includes hundreds of thousands of distinct CDR3 sequences, 60% to 80% detected once. The V segment lost 5 bases and the J segment 1 base; nucleotides outside the gene matches: 5. The CDR3 consists of 14 residues. Germline values: CDR1 ENHRY, CDR2 SYGVKD. Unsorted whole blood yielded the blood RNA, and germline DNA was also extracted. Peripheral blood, approximately 4.4 milliliters, was collected prior to surgery.

Sequencing was performed on peripheral blood. The sequence came from a man aged 35-49 years with primary liver carcinoma and hepatitis B virus infection. V gene TRBV10-3 combines with J gene TRBJ2-7; 7 bases map to TRBD2. The CDR3: CAISSTSESYEQYF. CDR3 coding DNA: TGTGCCATCAGTAGCACTAGCGAGTCCTACGAGCAGTACTTC.